This T cell receptor beta chain originates from a study of T cells in Graves' hyperthyroidism and ophthalmopathy. The overall study: Peripheral blood draws took place at initial diagnosis, ahead of any treatment.

The TCR beta CDR3 regions underwent amplification using RNA transcripts as the source. RT-PCR in the first round (using the HTBI primer set) targeted the TCR CDR3. TCRdb redid the calling of the multiplex PCR reads with MiXCR, one entry per CDR3 protein. The table lists over 450,000 distinct CDR3 sequences, about 15% of them singletons, with under 20% in the top ten. Germline CDR1 and CDR2: SGHTS and YDEGEE. V lost 4 bases, J lost 8 bases, and 16 bases lay in between. The length of the CDR3 is 14 residues. Newly diagnosed patients aged 18 to 65 had hyperthyroidism of under 2 months' duration. PBMCs came from more than 8.5 ml fresh peripheral blood. The table lists this clonotype with a few counts. Its antigen is unidentified. The study, taken as a whole, reports: Peripheral blood also featured most of the thyroid clonotypes expanded above 0.001.

This TCR was sampled from a woman in her late teens or twenties with Graves' hyperthyroidism. This sequence joins TRBV5-8 and TRBJ2-1; D might be TRBD2 (6 bases). The sequenced sample was blood. The CDR3 coding sequence is TGTGCCAGCAGCCCAAGGGCGGGAATCGATGAGCAGTTCTTC. Translation: CASSPRAGIDEQFF.